There are a few counts of the clone carrying this T cell receptor (beta chain). Its specificity is unknown. The CDR3 totals 14 residues. Trimming pared 1 base from V and 6 bases from J, leaving 11 bases between. The germline gives CDR1 SGHRS, CDR2 YFSETQ. These data originate in a study of blood T cells in healthy people across ages. Study outcomes and limitations: Expanded clonotype shifts may have been confounded, as the donors had an unknown CMV status. Long-lived and aged donors differed, with more naive CD4+ cells and higher diversity in the long-lived.

Donors each provided about 10 milliliters of peripheral blood. A J-beta primer mix and a sample-barcoded 5' primer were used in a second PCR of roughly 6 to 12 cycles. Researchers report that a template-switch adaptor with 12 random nucleotides tagged each cDNA molecule. TCRdb passed the 5' RACE reads through MiXCR, listing each CDR3 protein once. This table holds roughly 1.5 million distinct CDR3 sequences, 35% to 45% found once. The rearrangement joins TRBV5-1 to TRBJ2-1; no definite D call. Sequencing input: blood. The clonotype originates from a woman aged 18-29 years in good health. For the CDR3, the DNA is TGCGCCAGCAGCTTGCCTGCAGGAAGCAATGAGCAGTTCTTC. As protein: CASSLPAGSNEQFF.